This is a list of T cell receptor beta chains from one sample in a study of OX40 agonist ivuxolimab in advanced cancers. Some clones are missing from TCRdb's copy, which holds only in-frame ones; the method was immunoSEQ multiplex PCR. The sample holds under 45,000 clones, about 79% seen once. The source material was CD4+ or CD8+ T cells sorted from blood, sampled in a trial of the OX40 agonist ivuxolimab. These receptors were collected from an adult with an advanced solid tumor such as melanoma, head and neck, liver or kidney cancer. Both conserved end residues are trimmed from each CDR3.

V gene: TRBV30; J gene: TRBJ1-3; CDR3 protein: AWGTGFGSGNTIY
V gene: TRBV5-6; J gene: TRBJ1-1; CDR3 protein: ASIITGQNDEAF
V gene: TRBV25-1; J gene: TRBJ1-2; CDR3 protein: ASSPDVFTFYGYT
V gene: TRBV6-5; J gene: TRBJ1-1; CDR3 protein: ASSSVGGGSTEAF
V gene: TRBV18; J gene: TRBJ2-2; CDR3 protein: ASASVRDTGELF
V gene: TRBV11-1; J gene: TRBJ2-7; CDR3 protein: ASSLNSWDEQY
V gene: TRBV29-1; J gene: TRBJ1-1; CDR3 protein: SIHRVNTEAF
V gene: TRBV27; J gene: TRBJ1-2; CDR3 protein: ASTHEADRYLSGYT
V gene: TRBV2; J gene: TRBJ2-7; CDR3 protein: ASSATYEQY
V gene: TRBV30; J gene: TRBJ2-5; CDR3 protein: AWSVWVGGKETQY
V gene: TRBV2; J gene: TRBJ1-5; CDR3 protein: ASSEGASAQPQH
V gene: TRBV27; J gene: TRBJ2-1; CDR3 protein: ASYLGGMSNEQF
V gene: TRBV6-5; J gene: TRBJ2-5; CDR3 protein: ASRILAGGDETQY
V gene: TRBV14; J gene: TRBJ1-2; CDR3 protein: ASSHNANYGYT
V gene: TRBV2; J gene: TRBJ1-2; CDR3 protein: ASLGTADFYGYT
V gene: TRBV5-1; J gene: TRBJ2-5; CDR3 protein: ASSYITTGGGKTQY
V gene: TRBV27; J gene: TRBJ1-1; CDR3 protein: ASSLGGVNTEAF
V gene: TRBV4-2; J gene: TRBJ1-1; CDR3 protein: ASGLQGARAF
V gene: TRBV7-9; J gene: TRBJ1-1; CDR3 protein: ASSLGALGTEAF
V gene: TRBV6-6; J gene: TRBJ2-5; CDR3 protein: ASSYRDSLETQY
V gene: TRBV6-1; J gene: TRBJ1-3; CDR3 protein: ASTRGGNTIY
V gene: TRBV15; J gene: TRBJ1-1; CDR3 protein: ATRTGMNTEAF
V gene: TRBV5-1; J gene: TRBJ2-1; CDR3 protein: ASRQGTDNEQF
V gene: TRBV12-5; J gene: TRBJ1-1; CDR3 protein: ASGSGQGRGSLAF
V gene: TRBV7-2; J gene: TRBJ1-1; CDR3 protein: ASSFLAAHTEAF
V gene: TRBV7-2; J gene: TRBJ2-1; CDR3 protein: ASSASFFEQF
V gene: TRBV19; J gene: TRBJ2-2; CDR3 protein: ASSNRAGGMTGELF
V gene: TRBV13; J gene: TRBJ1-1; CDR3 protein: ASSSRRDRGHNTEAF
V gene: TRBV29-1; J gene: TRBJ1-1; CDR3 protein: SVENREFVDEAF
V gene: TRBV4-2; J gene: TRBJ1-5; CDR3 protein: ASSQDWGAQPQH
V gene: TRBV11-2; J gene: TRBJ1-1; CDR3 protein: ASSFNRREAF
V gene: TRBV5-4; J gene: TRBJ1-1; CDR3 protein: ASSPSGTGGAVTEAF
V gene: TRBV5-4; J gene: TRBJ2-3; CDR3 protein: ASSLTSGGARDTQY
V gene: TRBV28; J gene: TRBJ1-2; CDR3 protein: ASSQGQSDLGYT
V gene: TRBV11-2; J gene: TRBJ1-1; CDR3 protein: ASSLSIRGDAEVF
V gene: TRBV25-1; J gene: TRBJ1-4; CDR3 protein: ASSAHQGQGIKKLF
V gene: TRBV11-1; J gene: TRBJ2-2; CDR3 protein: ASSLGSGELF
V gene: TRBV9; J gene: TRBJ2-7; CDR3 protein: ASSVGDTYEQY
V gene: TRBV7-6; J gene: TRBJ1-1; CDR3 protein: ASSTGTGNTEAF
V gene: TRBV12-5; J gene: TRBJ1-4; CDR3 protein: ASGLGGQVEKLF
V gene: TRBV19; J gene: TRBJ2-3; CDR3 protein: ASSTLGGTDTQY
V gene: TRBV9; J gene: TRBJ2-5; CDR3 protein: ASSWTGGREETQY
V gene: TRBV2; J gene: TRBJ1-5; CDR3 protein: ASSGKGKGQPQH
V gene: TRBV6-5; J gene: TRBJ1-2; CDR3 protein: AISEGQGRGYT
V gene: TRBV6-5; J gene: TRBJ1-1; CDR3 protein: ASTRLTEAF
V gene: TRBV19; J gene: TRBJ1-2; CDR3 protein: ASSTDRGYGYT
V gene: TRBV7-7; J gene: TRBJ2-5; CDR3 protein: ASSLSAGQETQY
V gene: TRBV4-1; J gene: TRBJ2-3; CDR3 protein: ASSPRNSDTQY
V gene: TRBV28; J gene: TRBJ2-3; CDR3 protein: ASGPGQGVGTQY
V gene: TRBV6-5; J gene: TRBJ2-1; CDR3 protein: ASSYTGRGGEQF
V gene: TRBV9; J gene: TRBJ1-3; CDR3 protein: ASSTFAPGNTIY
V gene: TRBV9; J gene: TRBJ1-1; CDR3 protein: ASSERNTEAF
V gene: TRBV6-5; J gene: TRBJ1-1; CDR3 protein: ASINTGRTEAF
V gene: TRBV11-2; J gene: TRBJ2-5; CDR3 protein: ASSLVLAGGGETQY
V gene: TRBV7-8; J gene: TRBJ1-6; CDR3 protein: ASSSTTGYNSPLH
V gene: TRBV7-9; J gene: TRBJ1-5; CDR3 protein: ASSQWGQGVEPQH